This is a list of T cell receptor beta chains from one sample in a study of blood T cell repertoires in COVID-19. TCRdb's copy holds only in-frame clones and misses some; the assay was immunoSEQ multiplex PCR. The sample carries 100,000 to 150,000 clones, about 77% recorded once. The specimen was peripheral blood. Receptor source: a human donor in a cohort sampled during active COVID-19. Both conserved end residues are part of each CDR3. The order of the fields is CDR3 length, D gene, clone size, V gene, J gene, CDR3 protein, CDR3 DNA. The D gene is left open where the match is weak. Size tells how often a clone was seen (once, few, many) or the class of an expanded clone, and some rows leave it out.

>16|-|-|TRBV2|TRBJ2-3
CASSETGRVVTDTQYF
TGTGCCAGCAGTGAGACGGGCAGGGTAGTGACAGATACGCAGTATTTT
>14|-|-|TRBV6-2/TRBV6-3|TRBJ2-5
CASSPAGPGETQYF
TGTGCCAGCAGTCCCGCAGGTCCGGGGGAGACCCAGTACTTC
>15|-|-|TRBV5-6|TRBJ1-2
CASSRGHQSNYGYTF
TGTGCCAGCAGCCGTGGGCACCAGTCTAACTATGGCTACACCTTC
>16|TRBD1|-|TRBV28|TRBJ1-5
CASSRTGGKGNQPQHF
TGTGCCAGCAGCCGAACAGGGGGAAAGGGCAATCAGCCCCAGCATTTT
>14|-|-|TRBV7-2|TRBJ1-6
CASSRTVGNSPLHF
TGTGCCAGCAGCCGGACAGTAGGAAATTCACCCCTCCACTTT
>12|TRBD1|few|TRBV6-5|TRBJ1-2
CASNDRGHGYTF
TGTGCCAGCAACGACAGGGGCCATGGCTACACCTTC
>13|-|-|TRBV14|TRBJ1-1
CASSPHFSTEAFF
TGTGCCAGCAGCCCCCACTTTTCCACTGAAGCTTTCTTT
>17|TRBD2|once|TRBV18|TRBJ2-4
CASSPPGLAGGGNIQYF
TGTGCCAGCTCACCCCCTGGACTAGCGGGGGGCGGTAACATTCAGTACTTC
>14|TRBD1|-|TRBV30|TRBJ1-3
CASRTGTSGNTIYF
TGTGCCAGTCGGACAGGGACCTCTGGAAACACCATATATTTT
>15|-|-|TRBV30|TRBJ1-5
CAWDRGTSGNQPQHF
TGTGCCTGGGACCGCGGGACGTCGGGCAATCAGCCCCAGCATTTT
>17|-|-|TRBV4-1|TRBJ2-5
CASSHASDLTSQETQYF
TGCGCCAGCAGCCATGCCTCAGACTTAACTAGCCAAGAGACCCAGTACTTC
>15|-|-|TRBV6-6|TRBJ1-1
CASLPRVFGDTEAFF
TGTGCCAGCCTGCCGCGGGTATTCGGCGACACTGAAGCTTTCTTT
>15|-|-|TRBV4-2|TRBJ1-6
CASSLLSQVNSPLHF
TGTGCCAGCAGCCTTCTCTCTCAGGTCAATTCACCCCTCCACTTT
>12|TRBD1|-|TRBV30|TRBJ1-6
CACRQGNSPLHF
TGTGCCTGTCGACAGGGTAATTCACCCCTCCACTTT
>15|-|-|TRBV15|TRBJ1-2
CATSRDARTDRGYTF
TGTGCCACCAGCAGAGATGCCAGGACAGATCGGGGCTACACCTTC
>13|-|once|TRBV30|TRBJ1-1
CAWSPEENTEAFF
TGTGCCTGGAGTCCGGAGGAAAACACTGAAGCTTTCTTT
>16|TRBD1|-|TRBV28|TRBJ1-2
CASSLRGQTYNYGYTF
TGTGCCAGCAGTTTAAGGGGACAGACATATAACTATGGCTACACCTTC
>15|TRBD1|-|TRBV5-5|TRBJ1-1
CASSFGTGGRDEAFF
TGTGCCAGCAGCTTCGGGACAGGGGGAAGGGATGAAGCTTTCTTT
>13|TRBD1|-|TRBV19|TRBJ1-5
CASSMDRERPQHF
TGTGCCAGTAGTATGGACAGGGAGAGGCCCCAGCATTTT
>14|TRBD2|once|TRBV5-4|TRBJ2-7
CASSYRGRAGEQYF
TGTGCCAGCAGCTACCGCGGGAGGGCCGGCGAGCAGTACTTC
>15|TRBD1|-|TRBV28|TRBJ1-3
CASTLSTGMGNTIYF
TGTGCCAGCACCCTTTCGACAGGGATGGGGAACACCATATATTTT
>15|-|-|TRBV9|TRBJ2-1
CASSVYEGSYNEQFF
TGTGCCAGCAGCGTTTACGAGGGCTCCTACAATGAGCAGTTCTTC
>13|-|-|TRBV2|TRBJ1-1
CADSADLNTEAFF
TGTGCAGACTCGGCAGACCTAAACACTGAAGCTTTCTTT
>16|TRBD1|-|TRBV5-5|TRBJ1-2
CASSSLDRLTQHGYTF
TGTGCCAGCAGCTCCCTGGACAGGCTTACCCAGCATGGCTACACCTTC
>15|-|-|TRBV9|TRBJ1-1
CASSVASGANTEAFF
TGTGCCAGCAGCGTAGCTTCGGGAGCGAACACTGAAGCTTTCTTT
>14|TRBD1|-|TRBV5-5|TRBJ1-4
CASSSDRGGEKLFF
TGTGCCAGCAGCTCGGACAGGGGAGGGGAAAAACTGTTTTTT
>13|-|-|TRBV19|TRBJ1-6
CASSDRMNSPLHF
TGTGCCAGTAGCGACAGGATGAATTCACCCCTCCACTTT
>15|-|few|TRBV5-4|TRBJ2-3
CASSKDFRNTDTQYF
TGTGCCAGCAGCAAGGACTTTAGGAACACAGATACGCAGTATTTT
>14|-|-|TRBV7-2|TRBJ2-1
CASSASPQGWEQFF
TGTGCCAGCAGCGCGAGCCCCCAGGGGTGGGAGCAGTTCTTC
>12|-|-|TRBV11-2|TRBJ2-1
CASRPQGPEQFF
TGTGCCAGCAGACCACAGGGACCTGAGCAGTTCTTC
>16|-|few|TRBV7-2|TRBJ1-4
CASSPQADATNEKLFF
TGTGCCAGCAGCCCACAGGCGGATGCAACTAATGAAAAACTGTTTTTT
>16|-|-|TRBV25-1|TRBJ2-1
CASSGRESPPYNEQFF
TGTGCCAGCAGTGGGAGGGAGTCACCGCCCTACAATGAGCAGTTCTTC
>13|-|-|TRBV29-1|TRBJ2-5
CSVGGRGLQTQYF
TGCAGCGTTGGGGGGCGAGGGCTGCAGACCCAGTACTTC
>15|-|once|TRBV7-8|TRBJ2-1
CASSLVGGSGNEQFF
TGTGCCAGCAGCTTAGTAGGAGGGTCGGGCAATGAGCAGTTCTTC
>14|TRBD1|-|TRBV7-9|TRBJ1-2
CASSFEAGGYGYTF
TGTGCCAGCAGCTTTGAGGCAGGGGGCTATGGCTACACCTTC
>13|-|many|TRBV6-5|TRBJ2-5
CASSYGGEETQYF
TGTGCCAGCAGTTACGGAGGGGAAGAGACCCAGTACTTC
>17|-|-|TRBV9|TRBJ2-3
CASSDSPGLLATDTQYF
TGTGCCAGCAGCGACTCTCCGGGACTTCTGGCCACAGATACGCAGTATTTT
>14|-|-|TRBV5-1|TRBJ1-5
CASSLMGLGQPQHF
TGCGCCAGCAGCTTGATGGGCCTTGGTCAGCCCCAGCATTTT
>15|TRBD2|few|TRBV30|TRBJ2-3
CAWSAASGRTDTQYF
TGTGCCTGGAGCGCCGCTAGCGGTCGCACAGATACGCAGTATTTT
>18|-|-|TRBV3-1/TRBV3-2|TRBJ1-2
CASSHAPLQVPTGGGYTF
TGTGCCAGCAGCCACGCTCCCCTGCAGGTGCCGACAGGAGGTGGCTACACCTTC
>12|-|-|TRBV28|TRBJ1-1
CASSLPGTEAFF
TGTGCCAGCAGTTTACCGGGAACTGAAGCTTTCTTT
>14|-|-|TRBV2|TRBJ1-6
CASSEVGGNSPLHF
TGTGCCAGCAGTGAAGTGGGGGGGAATTCACCCCTCCACTTT
>16|TRBD2|-|TRBV6-6|TRBJ2-7
CASKDGGTVLSYEQYF
TGTGCCAGCAAAGACGGGGGGACGGTACTCTCCTACGAGCAGTACTTC
>14|TRBD1|-|TRBV18|TRBJ2-7
CASSSGQVTYEQYF
TGTGCCAGCTCCTCGGGACAGGTGACCTACGAGCAGTACTTC